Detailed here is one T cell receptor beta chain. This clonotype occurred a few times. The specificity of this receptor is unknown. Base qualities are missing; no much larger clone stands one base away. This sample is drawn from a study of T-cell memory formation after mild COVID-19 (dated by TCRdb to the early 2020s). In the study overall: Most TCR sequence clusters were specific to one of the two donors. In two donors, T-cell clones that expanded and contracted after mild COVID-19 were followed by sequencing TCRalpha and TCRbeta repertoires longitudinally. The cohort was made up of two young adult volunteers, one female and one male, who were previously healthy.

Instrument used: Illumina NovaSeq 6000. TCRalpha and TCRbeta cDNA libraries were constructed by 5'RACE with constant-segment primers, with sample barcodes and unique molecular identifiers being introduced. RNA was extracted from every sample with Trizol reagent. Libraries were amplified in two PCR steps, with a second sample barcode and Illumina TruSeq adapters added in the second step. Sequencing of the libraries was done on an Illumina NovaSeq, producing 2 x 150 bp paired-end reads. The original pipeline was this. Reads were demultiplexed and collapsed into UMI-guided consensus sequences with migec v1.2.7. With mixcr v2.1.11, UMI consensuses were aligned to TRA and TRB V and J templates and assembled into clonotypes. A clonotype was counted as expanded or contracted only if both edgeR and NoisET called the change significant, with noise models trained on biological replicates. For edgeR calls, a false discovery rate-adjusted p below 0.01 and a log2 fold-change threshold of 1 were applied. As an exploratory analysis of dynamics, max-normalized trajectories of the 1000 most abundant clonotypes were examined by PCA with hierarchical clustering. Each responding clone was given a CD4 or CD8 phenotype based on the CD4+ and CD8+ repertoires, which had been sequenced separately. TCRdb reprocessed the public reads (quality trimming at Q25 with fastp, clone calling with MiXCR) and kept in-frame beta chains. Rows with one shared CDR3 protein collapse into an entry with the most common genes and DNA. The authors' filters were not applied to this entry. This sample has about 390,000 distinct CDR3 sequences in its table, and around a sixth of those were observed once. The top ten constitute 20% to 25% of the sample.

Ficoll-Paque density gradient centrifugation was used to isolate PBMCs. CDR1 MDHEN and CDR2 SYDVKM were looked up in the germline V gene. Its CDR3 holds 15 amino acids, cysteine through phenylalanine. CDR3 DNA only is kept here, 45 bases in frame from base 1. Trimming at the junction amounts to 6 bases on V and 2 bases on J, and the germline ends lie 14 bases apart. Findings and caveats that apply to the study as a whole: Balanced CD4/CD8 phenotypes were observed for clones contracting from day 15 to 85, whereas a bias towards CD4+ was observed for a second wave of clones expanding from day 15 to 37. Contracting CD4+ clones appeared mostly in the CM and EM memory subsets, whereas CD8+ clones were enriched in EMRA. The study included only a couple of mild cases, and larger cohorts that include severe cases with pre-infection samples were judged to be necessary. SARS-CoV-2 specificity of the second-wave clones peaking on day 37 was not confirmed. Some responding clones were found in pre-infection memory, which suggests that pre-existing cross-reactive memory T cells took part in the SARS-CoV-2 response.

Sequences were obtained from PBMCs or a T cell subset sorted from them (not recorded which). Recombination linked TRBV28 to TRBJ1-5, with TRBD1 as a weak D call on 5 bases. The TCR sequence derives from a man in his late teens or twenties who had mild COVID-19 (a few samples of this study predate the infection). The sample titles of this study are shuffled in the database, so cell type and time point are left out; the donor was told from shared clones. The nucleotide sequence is TGTGCCAGCAGAGCAGGGAGTTCTGGCAATCAGCCCCAGCATTTT. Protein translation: CASRAGSSGNQPQHF. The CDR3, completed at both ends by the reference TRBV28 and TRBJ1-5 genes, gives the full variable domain DVKVTQSSRYLVKRTGEKVFLECVQDMDHENMFWYRQDPGLGLRLIYFSYDVKMKEKGDIPEGYSVSREKKERFSLILESASTNQTSMYLCASRAGSSGNQPQHFGDGTRLSIL.